The 26 T cell receptor beta chains below were found in one sample sequenced in a study of cytomegalovirus exposure and HLA in healthy donors (dated by TCRdb to 2017 to 2019). The method was the immunoSEQ multiplex PCR assay. For the multiplex PCR, a mixture combining 60 forward primers for TCR Vbeta segments and 13 reverse primers for TCR Jbeta segments was used. TCRdb obtained this table from immuneACCESS and retained in-frame rearrangements with V and J assigned. These tables miss some clones; where compared with another copy, unresolved V genes account for less than half of the shortfall, and the remainder is unexplained. Present in this sample are some 180,000 clones, around 80% of which were seen just once. The ten top clones hold around 1.4% of the sample. The specimen sequenced was PBMCs. The receptors shown here come from a girl aged 10 to 17 in good health and CMV-seropositive.

The genes are TRBV19 and TRBJ2-3; D is unresolved. Germline V gene sequence: CDR1 LNHDA, CDR2 SQIVND (reference sequence). CDR3 length: 11 residues. Trimming took off 4 bases at V and 8 bases at J, with 7 bases between the two ends. The CDR3 sequence: CASSTAITQYF. CDR3 in DNA: TGTGCCAGTAGTACAGCGATTACGCAGTATTTT.

The chain's CDR3 is CASSLGREGPNEQFF. Written as DNA, the CDR3 is TGTGCCAGCAGCTTGGGGCGGGAGGGCCCCAATGAGCAGTTCTTC. The genes are TRBV7-2 and TRBJ2-1; 9 nucleotides match TRBD2. V shed 3 bases, J shed 6 bases, and the junction held 6 bases outside the gene matches. Germline lookup yields CDR1 SGHTA and CDR2 FQGNSA. The CDR3 totals 15 residues.

The V call is TRBV7-7, the J call TRBJ2-2; D call uncertain. This CDR3 spans 17 amino acids. Trimming removed 1 base at V and 3 bases at J, with 15 bases between. Germline V lookup: CDR1 SSHAT, CDR2 FNYEAQ (reference sequence). The CDR3 loop is CASSLGPHRGYTGELFF. In nucleotides, the CDR3 is TGTGCCAGCAGCTTAGGCCCTCATCGCGGATACACCGGGGAGCTGTTTTTT.

This chain connects TRBV25-1 to TRBJ2-7; D is undetermined. Looked up from germline, CDR1 is MGHDK and CDR2 is SYGVNS. This CDR3 contains 14 residues. V was clipped by 5 bases and J by 0 bases, with 11 bases between them. The CDR3 region has the DNA TGTGCCAGCAGTCCGACCTGGAGCTCCTACGAGCAGTACTTC. It specifies CASSPTWSSYEQYF.

The chain carries TRBV19 and TRBJ2-7, with D maybe TRBD2 (6 bases). The germline CDR1 and CDR2 sequences are LNHDA and SQIVND (reference sequence). V was cut by 3 bases and J by 4 bases, with 7 bases left in between. The CDR3 sequence is 12 residues long. The CDR3 is CASSMGGYEQYF. In nucleotides, the CDR3 is TGTGCCAGTAGTATGGGGGGATACGAGCAGTACTTC.

This rearrangement joins TRBV7-9 to TRBJ1-1; D perhaps matches TRBD1 (6 bases). This CDR3 has 12 amino acids. V lost 6 bases and J 8 bases, leaving 13 bases between the germline ends. Germline CDR1 is SEHNR and CDR2 is FQNEAQ (reference sequence). CDR3 region: CASSRRGAEAFF. The CDR3 nucleotides are TGTGCCAGCAGTCGCAGGGGCGCAGAAGCTTTCTTT.

The V call is TRBV30, the J call TRBJ2-7, with 9 bases that match TRBD2. This CDR3 contains 14 residues. V lost 3 bases, J lost 4 bases, and 7 bases stayed unmatched. Germline V gene lookup returns CDR1 GTSNPN and CDR2 SVGIG (reference sequence). CDR3 nucleotides: TGTGCCTGGAGGAAGGCGGGAGGGCGGTACGAGCAGTACTTC. Translating it yields CAWRKAGGRYEQYF.

The chain combines TRBV5-1 with TRBJ2-7; TRBD2 matches at 8 bases. The CDR3 spans 15 residues. The V gene's germline CDR1 is SGHRS and CDR2 YFSETQ. Trimming at V came to 4 bases and at J to 7 bases, leaving 13 bases not matched to a gene. The CDR3 is CASSPGGGGPREQYF. The CDR3 region has the DNA TGCGCCAGCAGCCCGGGGGGGGGAGGGCCGAGAGAGCAGTACTTC. Full variable domain (remainder filled in from reference TRBV5-1 and TRBJ2-7): KAGVTQTPRYLIKTRGQQVTLSCSPISGHRSVSWYQQTPGQGLQFLFEYFSETQRNKGNFPGRFSGRQFSNSRSEMNVSTLELGDSALYLCASSPGGGGPREQYFGPGTRLTVT.

V usage is TRBV6-5 and J usage is TRBJ2-5; 7 bases line up with TRBD1. The length of the CDR3 is 15 residues. Trimming cost V 6 bases and J 2 bases; bases outside gene matches: 9. Germline V lookup: CDR1 MNHEY, CDR2 SVGAGI. CDR3 in amino acids: CASSRQGMIQETQYF. CDR3 in DNA: TGTGCCAGCAGCCGACAGGGAATGATTCAAGAGACCCAGTACTTC.

The chain is built from TRBV5-6 and TRBJ1-2; weak D call: TRBD1 (5 bases). This CDR3 has 15 amino acids. V was shortened by 3 bases and J by 3 bases, with 15 bases between the two germline ends. Germline assignment: CDR1 SGHDT and CDR2 YYEEEE. DNA for the CDR3: TGTGCCAGCAGCTCCCAGACTGGGGCGGACTATGGCTACACCTTC. It is translated as CASSSQTGADYGYTF. The whole variable domain, remainder taken from reference TRBV5-6 and TRBJ1-2, is DAGVTQSPTHLIKTRGQQVTLRCSPKSGHDTVSWYQQALGQGPQFIFQYYEEEERQRGNFPDRFSGHQFPNYSSELNVNALLLGDSALYLCASSSQTGADYGYTFGSGTRLTVV.

This clone was counted once. The gene calls are TRBV27 and TRBJ1-2; 12 nucleotides line up with TRBD1. The V gene's germline CDR1 is MNHEY and CDR2 SMNVEV (reference sequence). This CDR3 spans 15 amino acids. Trimming removed 4 bases from V and 8 bases from J; junction bases left unmatched: 8. DNA of the CDR3: TGTGCCAGCAGTTCAGCCGGGACAGGGGGCGAAGGCTACACCTTC. As protein: CASSSAGTGGEGYTF.

The chain is built from TRBV19 and TRBJ2-7, with D possibly matching TRBD1 (5 bases). CDR1 is LNHDA and CDR2 is SQIVND in the germline V gene (reference sequence). This CDR3 region has 15 residues. V lost 3 bases and J lost 2, with 14 bases in between. The CDR3 is CASSIGPQGTYEQYF. The CDR3 nucleotides read TGTGCCAGTAGTATCGGCCCGCAGGGAACCTACGAGCAGTACTTC.

The rearrangement links TRBV7-8 to TRBJ2-7; 12 bases are shared with TRBD1. Germline V lookup: CDR1 SGHVS, CDR2 FQNEAQ. V shed 6 bases and J 7 bases; nucleotides not matched to a gene: 10. The CDR3 covers 15 residues. The CDR3 loop reads CASSPAGQGAREQYF. CDR3 nucleotides: TGTGCCAGCAGTCCAGCGGGACAGGGGGCGAGAGAGCAGTACTTC.

The chain uses TRBV19 and TRBJ1-4; TRBD1 matches 9 bases. CDR1 and CDR2 from the germline V gene are LNHDA and SQIVND (reference sequence). The CDR3 length is 14 residues. V lost 3 bases, J lost 8 bases, and 4 bases stayed unmatched. The CDR3 DNA sequence: TGTGCCAGTAGTATGTGGACAGGGGCGGAAAAACTGTTTTTT. Protein sequence: CASSMWTGAEKLFF.

CDR3: CASSLVGGPTTYEQYF. The CDR3 region has the DNA TGTGCCAGCAGCTTGGTCGGGGGGCCGACGACCTACGAGCAGTACTTC. The chain has TRBV5-8 and TRBJ2-7; the D gene is possibly TRBD2 (7 bases). CDR1 SGHTS and CDR2 YDEGEE come from the germline V gene. This CDR3 has 16 amino acids. Trimming left V 0 bases short and J 2 bases short, with 15 bases between.

The chain links TRBV2 to TRBJ2-4; D is unresolved. CDR3 length: 12 amino acids. Trimming took off 7 bases at V and 3 bases at J, with 7 bases between the two ends. Germline CDR1 and CDR2: SNHLY and FYNNEI. The CDR3 nucleotides read TGTGCCAGCACAAGCATCAAAAACATTCAGTACTTC. Its protein is CASTSIKNIQYF.

The chain combines TRBV18 with TRBJ2-2; no reliable D call. In germline, CDR1 is KGHSH, CDR2 LQKENI. This CDR3 is built from 14 residues. V was clipped by 6 bases and J by 2 bases, with 10 bases between them. DNA for the CDR3: TGTGCCAGCTCCCTTACAACCAACACCGGGGAGCTGTTTTTT. Amino acid sequence: CASSLTTNTGELFF.

This clone was recorded only once. The chain employs TRBV28 and TRBJ1-2, with D tentatively TRBD1 (5 bases). Trimming pared 5 bases from V and 4 bases from J, leaving 11 bases between. The germline V gene encodes CDR1 MDHEN and CDR2 SYDVKM. The CDR3 is made up of 13 amino acids. The CDR3 region is CASSPQVFYGYTF. DNA for the CDR3: TGTGCCAGCAGTCCACAGGTATTCTATGGCTACACCTTC.

The chain links TRBV10-3 to TRBJ1-1; tentatively, D is TRBD1 (6 bases). This CDR3 has 15 residues. The ends were cut back, 8 bases at V and 3 bases at J, with 19 bases in the middle. Germline CDR1 is ENHRY and CDR2 is SYGVKD. The CDR3 loop reads CAIGDGDRLDTEAFF. As DNA, the CDR3 is TGTGCCATCGGGGATGGAGACAGGTTGGACACTGAAGCTTTCTTT.

The table lists this clone with a count of one. The V and J genes are TRBV30 and TRBJ1-4; 7 bases are a match to TRBD1. The CDR3 has 14 residues. Trimming at V came to 0 bases and at J to 6 bases, leaving 4 bases not matched to a gene. CDR1 and CDR2 (germline): GTSNPN, SVGIG (reference sequence). CDR3 nucleotides: TGTGCCTGGAGTGTCGCAGGGGGATATGAAAAACTGTTTTTT. As protein: CAWSVAGGYEKLFF. Drawing the rest from reference TRBV30 and TRBJ1-4, the complete variable domain is SQTIHQWPATLVQPVGSPLSLECTVEGTSNPNLYWYRQAAGRGLQLLFYSVGIGQISSEVPQNLSASRPQDRQFILSSKKLLLSDSGFYLCAWSVAGGYEKLFFGSGTQLSVL.

The chain combines TRBV6-5 with TRBJ1-2, with TRBD1 identical over 7 bases. The CDR3 extends over 15 amino acids. Losses at the gene ends were 7 bases for V and 4 bases for J; bases not matched to a gene: 12. Germline values: CDR1 MNHEY, CDR2 SVGAGI. The DNA for the CDR3 is TGTGCCAGCAATCGTCTAGGGGGCTTCGGCTATGGCTACACCTTC. Translated, it gives CASNRLGGFGYGYTF.

The gene calls are TRBV10-3 and TRBJ1-4, with unresolved D. There are 15 residues in the CDR3. Germline assignment: CDR1 ENHRY and CDR2 SYGVKD. Trimming pared 0 bases from V and 0 bases from J, leaving 5 bases between. CDR3: CAISESPATNEKLFF. CDR3 DNA: TGTGCCATCAGTGAGTCACCAGCAACTAATGAAAAACTGTTTTTT.

The rearrangement uses TRBV19 and TRBJ1-5; the D is unclear. Between the trimmed V and J ends, which lost 5 bases and 6 bases, there was a span of 11 bases. CDR3 length: 13 residues. Germline lookup yields CDR1 LNHDA and CDR2 SQIVND (reference sequence). The CDR3 DNA reads as TGTGCCAGTAGTCTTTCGGTTACTCAGCCCCAGCATTTT. Protein sequence: CASSLSVTQPQHF.

This clone was detected only once. The chain has TRBV29-1 and TRBJ2-2; 10 positions match TRBD2. The CDR3 has 14 residues. The germline V gene has CDR1 SQVTM and CDR2 ANQGSEA. The CDR3 region is CRGSGRAPTGELFF. The CDR3 nucleotides read TGCAGGGGGAGCGGGAGGGCCCCCACCGGGGAGCTGTTTTTT.

This clone turned up a few times. This chain uses TRBV6-5 with TRBJ2-1; tentative D call: TRBD1 (6 bases). Trimming left V 2 bases short and J 9 bases short, with 20 bases between. There are 16 residues in the CDR3. In germline, CDR1 is MNHEY, CDR2 SVGAGI. The CDR3 bases are TGTGCCAGCAGTTACGGGGAAATAGGCAGGGGCGGTGAGCAGTTCTTC. It encodes CASSYGEIGRGGEQFF.

The chain combines TRBV7-2 with TRBJ1-2, with 10 bases aligning to TRBD1. Looked up from germline, CDR1 is SGHTA and CDR2 is FQGNSA. This CDR3 region has 13 residues. The junction had 5 bases not matched to a gene; V was cut back by 5 bases and J by 8 bases. The CDR3 DNA follows: TGTGCCAGCAGCCCAGGGACAGGGGTAGGCTACACCTTC. It translates to CASSPGTGVGYTF.